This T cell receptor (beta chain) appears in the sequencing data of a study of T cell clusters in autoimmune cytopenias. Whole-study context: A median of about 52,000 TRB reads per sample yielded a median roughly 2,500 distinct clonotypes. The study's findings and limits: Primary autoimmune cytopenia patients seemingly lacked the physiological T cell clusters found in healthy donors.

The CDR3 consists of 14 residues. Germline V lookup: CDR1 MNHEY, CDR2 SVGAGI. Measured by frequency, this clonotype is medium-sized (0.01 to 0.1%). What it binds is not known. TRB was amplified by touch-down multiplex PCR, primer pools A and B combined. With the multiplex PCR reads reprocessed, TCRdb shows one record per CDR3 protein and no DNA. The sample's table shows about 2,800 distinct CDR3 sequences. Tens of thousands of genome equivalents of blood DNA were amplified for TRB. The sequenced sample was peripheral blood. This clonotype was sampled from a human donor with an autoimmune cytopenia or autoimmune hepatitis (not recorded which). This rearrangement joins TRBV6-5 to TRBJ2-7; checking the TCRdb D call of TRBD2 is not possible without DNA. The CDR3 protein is CASSLGDPRREQYF.